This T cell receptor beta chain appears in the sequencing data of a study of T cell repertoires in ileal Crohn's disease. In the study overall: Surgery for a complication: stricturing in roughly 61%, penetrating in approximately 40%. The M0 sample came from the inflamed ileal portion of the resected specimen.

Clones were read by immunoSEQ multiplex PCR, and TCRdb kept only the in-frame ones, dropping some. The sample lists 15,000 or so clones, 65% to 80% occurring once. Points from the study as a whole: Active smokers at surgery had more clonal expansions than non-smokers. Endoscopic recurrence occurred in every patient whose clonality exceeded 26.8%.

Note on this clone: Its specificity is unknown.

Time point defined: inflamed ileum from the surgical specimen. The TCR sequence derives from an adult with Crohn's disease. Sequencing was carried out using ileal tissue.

The CDR3 protein is CASSSDSGSGANVLTF. CDR3 nucleotides: TGTGCCAGTTCTTCAGACAGTGGTTCTGGGGCCAACGTCCTGACTTTC. The rearrangement uses TRBV4-2 and TRBJ2-6, with D possibly matching TRBD1 (5 bases). The CDR3 consists of 16 residues. Per the germline V gene, CDR1 is LGHNA and CDR2 is YNFKEQ. The V end was cut by 9 bases, the J end by 1 base, with 16 bases between.